Below, 18 T cell receptor beta chains from the same sample are listed, as sequenced in a study of T cell responses to AZD1222 COVID-19 vaccine. Sequencing was performed with immunoSEQ multiplex PCR; in TCRdb, only in-frame clones are kept and a portion is missing. The sample lists some 150,000 clones, around 90% seen once, with more than 3% in the top ten. The sequencing here drew on peripheral blood, taken 28 days after the second AZD1222 dose. Every receptor here comes from an adult who received the AZD1222 COVID-19 vaccine.

This sequence joins TRBV2 and TRBJ2-2, with no clear D. Trimming took off 2 bases at V and 9 bases at J, with 13 bases between the two ends. The CDR3 extends over 14 amino acids. Germline-derived CDR1 and CDR2 are SNHLY and FYNNEI. The DNA for the CDR3 is TGTGCCAGCAGTGAAAGCTTTGGCAGAAGGGAGCTGTTTTTT. Translation gives CASSESFGRRELFF.

The gene calls are TRBV28 and TRBJ1-2, with D perhaps TRBD1 (5 bases). V gave up 6 bases and J gave up 0 bases, with 14 bases separating them. This CDR3 comprises 15 residues. CDR1 and CDR2 (germline): MDHEN, SYDVKM. The CDR3 sequence: CASRRLQGANYGYTF. As DNA, the CDR3 is TGTGCCAGCAGGCGGCTGCAGGGAGCTAACTATGGCTACACCTTC.

The chain employs TRBV12-3 or TRBV12-4 and TRBJ1-5, with 7 bases lining up with TRBD1. V lost 6 bases to trimming and J lost 2 bases; unmatched junction nucleotides: 1. The CDR3 has 13 amino acids. The chain's CDR3 is CASSDRGNQPQHF. CDR3 DNA sequence: TGTGCCAGCAGCGACAGGGGCAATCAGCCCCAGCATTTT.

A single count supports this clone. This chain joins TRBV5-1 and TRBJ1-2; D call uncertain. The CDR3 is made up of 14 amino acids. The V end was cut by 1 base, the J end by 2 bases, with 9 bases between. The germline CDR1 and CDR2 sequences are SGHRS and YFSETQ. CDR3 sequence reads: CASSLSAANYGYTF. The CDR3 DNA follows: TGCGCCAGCAGCTTGTCTGCGGCAAACTATGGCTACACCTTC.

In its sample, this clone was seen once. The gene calls are TRBV5-4 and TRBJ1-1; the D gene is possibly TRBD1 (5 bases). This CDR3 is 14 amino acids long. With 4 bases removed from V and 2 bases from J, the gap between germline ends came to 12 bases. Germline CDR1 is SGHNT and CDR2 is YYREEE (reference sequence). For the CDR3, the DNA is TGTGCCAGCAGCCCTGGGTGGACAAACACTGAAGCTTTCTTT. Translating it yields CASSPGWTNTEAFF.

The J gene is TRBJ2-7, the V gene TRBV7-8, with 7 bases matching TRBD2. The germline V gene encodes CDR1 SGHVS and CDR2 FQNEAQ. CDR3 size: 16 residues. V lost 1 base, J lost 2 bases, and 8 bases stayed unmatched. CDR3 amino acids: CASSLDWLAETYEQYF. DNA of the CDR3: TGTGCCAGCAGCTTAGATTGGCTAGCGGAAACCTACGAGCAGTACTTC.

The CDR3 loop reads CASSSGDSGYEQYF. Here the CDR3 DNA reads TGTGCCAGCAGTTCGGGGGACTCTGGCTACGAGCAGTACTTC. The chain recombines TRBV27 with TRBJ2-7; maybe TRBD2 (6 bases). V was pared by 4 bases and J by 3 bases, with 13 bases between. Germline loops: CDR1 MNHEY, CDR2 SMNVEV (reference sequence). The CDR3 contains 14 residues.

For the CDR3, the DNA is TGTGCCACCAGTGACCCCGGGACTCTGCTAGATACGCAGTATTTT. Amino acid sequence: CATSDPGTLLDTQYF. The genes are TRBV24-1 and TRBJ2-3, with D perhaps TRBD2 (6 bases). The germline V gene has CDR1 KGHDR and CDR2 SFDVKD. This CDR3 is 15 amino acids long. Trimming shortened V by 4 bases and J by 5 bases, and 15 bases separated the two germline ends.

This chain links TRBV15 with TRBJ2-1; D is ambiguous. Trimming removed 0 bases at V and 0 bases at J, with 12 bases between. This CDR3 has 17 amino acids. Germline loops: CDR1 LNHNV, CDR2 YYDKDF (reference sequence). CDR3 DNA: TGTGCCACCAGCAGAGATCGTCGTCTCCACTCCTACAATGAGCAGTTCTTC. Its translation: CATSRDRRLHSYNEQFF.

V is TRBV28 and J is TRBJ1-2; D uncertain. V lost 6 bases, J lost 2 bases, and 16 bases lay in between. Germline-derived CDR1 and CDR2 are MDHEN and SYDVKM. The CDR3 spans 15 residues. The CDR3 coding sequence is TGTGCCAGCAGCTCGGGCATTTGGTCGAACTATGGCTACACCTTC. This sequence encodes CASSSGIWSNYGYTF.

The V gene is TRBV6-2 or TRBV6-3, the J gene TRBJ1-2; no reliable D call. CDR1 is MNHEY, CDR2 SVGEGT, per germline. V lost 5 bases and J 0 bases, leaving 4 bases between the germline ends. The CDR3 is 12 amino acids. The CDR3: CASSPANYGYTF. CDR3 DNA sequence: TGTGCCAGCAGTCCAGCTAACTATGGCTACACCTTC.

The chain is built from TRBV5-1 and TRBJ1-3; TRBD1 aligns across 9 bases. This CDR3 contains 15 residues. Per germline, CDR1 SGHRS and CDR2 YFSETQ. V was pared by 5 bases and J by 3 bases, with 6 bases of the junction left unmatched. For the CDR3, the DNA is TGCGCCAGCAGAACAGGGGGCATGGGTGGAAACACCATATATTTT. It encodes CASRTGGMGGNTIYF.

The chain combines TRBV11-3 with TRBJ2-2, with D possibly TRBD2 on 6 matching bases. Germline lookup yields CDR1 SGHNT and CDR2 YENEEA. The CDR3 is made up of 17 amino acids. The ends were cut back, 8 bases at V and 6 bases at J, with 25 bases in the middle. The CDR3 nucleotides are TGTGCCAGCCTGGCTAGTTGGAGGGAGGCAGGTCCCGGGGAGCTGTTTTTT. Translating gives CASLASWREAGPGELFF.

This clone was picked up one time. The chain uses TRBV4-3 and TRBJ1-3, with 11 bases lining up with TRBD1. The CDR3 spans 17 residues. CDR1 is LGHNA, CDR2 YSLEER, per germline. The V gene end was trimmed by 2 bases and the J gene end by 3 bases; junction bases not matched to a gene: 6. Here the CDR3 reads CASSQLGQGAGGNTIYF. The DNA of the CDR3 is TGCGCCAGCAGCCAACTTGGACAGGGGGCGGGTGGAAACACCATATATTTT.

This chain joins TRBV19 and TRBJ2-2, with D perhaps TRBD2 (5 bases). The V end lost 6 bases, the J end lost 2 bases, and 10 bases lay between the germline ends. Germline V gene sequence: CDR1 LNHDA, CDR2 SQIVND (reference sequence). The CDR3 consists of 14 residues. CDR3 nucleotide sequence: TGTGCCAGTAGGAAGACGGGAAACACCGGGGAGCTGTTTTTT. Translated, it gives CASRKTGNTGELFF.

The chain uses TRBV6-5 and TRBJ1-2, with D possibly being TRBD1 (6 bases). The V gene lost 6 bases and the J gene lost 4 bases, with 12 bases spanning the gap. The CDR3 has 13 residues. Germline CDR1 MNHEY, CDR2 SVGAGI. The DNA for the CDR3 is TGTGCCAGCAGCCGTACAGGGTTCTATGGCTACACCTTC. Its protein is CASSRTGFYGYTF.

The chain's CDR3 is CASQSRQGIFGIQYF. The CDR3 DNA follows: TGTGCCAGCCAAAGTCGGCAGGGGATATTCGGCATTCAGTACTTC. The chain is built from TRBV2 and TRBJ2-4, with D possibly being TRBD1 (6 bases). The V and J ends lost 8 bases and 9 bases respectively, with 23 bases between them. Germline values: CDR1 SNHLY, CDR2 FYNNEI. The length of the CDR3 is 15 residues.

The V call is TRBV5-4, the J call TRBJ1-6; 7 bases are shared with TRBD1. V gave up 1 base and J gave up 7 bases; unmatched junction bases: 8. Germline assignment: CDR1 SGHNT and CDR2 YYREEE (reference sequence). The CDR3 has 16 amino acids. This chain's CDR3 is CASSLPSQGINSPLHF. As DNA, the CDR3 is TGTGCCAGCAGCTTGCCCTCACAGGGGATCAATTCACCCCTCCACTTT.